These 18 T cell receptor beta chains share one sample of origin, sequenced in a study of identifying expanded T cells in peripheral blood (dated by TCRdb to between 2018 and 2020). Receptors were amplified or captured by the immunoSEQ multiplex PCR assay. This immuneACCESS table, as held by TCRdb, lists in-frame sequences with V and J called but not all clones. Of the missing ones, under half trace to an unresolved V gene in checked studies; the others have no known cause. This sample gives approximately 97,000 clones in total; roughly 88% of them show up just once. The ten biggest clones cover around 14% of the sample. The material sequenced was blood. All receptors derive from a person aged 18 to 75 in good health.

The chain links TRBV7-9 to TRBJ1-3; D is perhaps TRBD1 (5 bases). Germline loops: CDR1 SEHNR, CDR2 FQNEAQ (reference sequence). The CDR3 is made up of 16 amino acids. Trimming left V 3 bases short and J 1 base short, with 13 bases between. This CDR3 reads CASSLVWGESGNTIYF. In nucleotides, the CDR3 is TGTGCCAGCAGCTTGGTTTGGGGCGAATCTGGAAACACCATATATTTT.

This clone was recorded only once. The chain is built from TRBV7-3 and TRBJ2-7, with D possibly matching TRBD1 (6 bases). The CDR3 loop spans 16 amino acids. Germline CDR1 reads SGHTA; CDR2 reads FQGTGA. The ends were cut back, 6 bases at V and 3 bases at J, with 21 bases in the middle. The CDR3 DNA reads as TGTGCCAGCAGTCCAGCCCCTACAGGGCACGACTACGAGCAGTACTTC. Translating gives CASSPAPTGHDYEQYF.

The gene calls are TRBV10-2 and TRBJ1-5; D is unclear. CDR3 length: 14 amino acids. Germline values: CDR1 WSHSY, CDR2 SAAADI. V gave up 4 bases and J gave up 0 bases, with 7 bases separating them. CDR3 DNA sequence: TGCGCCAGCAGTGCCGAATATAGCAATCAGCCCCAGCATTTT. This codes for CASSAEYSNQPQHF.

The gene calls are TRBV9 and TRBJ2-1; D not resolved. V dropped 2 bases and J dropped 3 bases, with 9 bases sitting between them. Germline CDR1 and CDR2: SGDLS and YYNGEE. The CDR3 totals 14 residues. The DNA for the CDR3 is TGTGCCAGCAGCGTCAACACTGGCTACAATGAGCAGTTCTTC. Protein product: CASSVNTGYNEQFF.

This clone was counted at least ten times. The rearrangement uses TRBV30 and TRBJ1-4, with TRBD1 as a possible D gene (5 bases). The CDR3 runs to 13 residues. V lost 2 bases, J lost 5 bases, and 9 bases lay in between. Per the germline V gene, CDR1 is GTSNPN and CDR2 is SVGIG (reference sequence). CDR3: CAWSTGANEKLFF. The CDR3, as DNA: TGTGCCTGGAGTACAGGAGCCAATGAAAAACTGTTTTTT.

The gene calls are TRBV6-5 and TRBJ2-2, with 7 bases aligning to TRBD2. V lost 6 bases, J lost 2 bases, and 3 bases stayed unmatched. The CDR3 has 14 amino acids. Germline values: CDR1 MNHEY, CDR2 SVGAGI. The CDR3 loop reads CASRRGLNTGELFF. In nucleotides, the CDR3 is TGTGCCAGCAGAAGGGGACTAAACACCGGGGAGCTGTTTTTT.

The CDR3 nucleotides are TGTGCCAGCAGCCCTCACGTGAGGGGAGATGGCACAGATACGCAGTATTTT. It is translated as CASSPHVRGDGTDTQYF. The chain has TRBV9 and TRBJ2-3; D could derive from TRBD1 or TRBD2 (5 bases each). With 4 bases removed from V and 1 base from J, the gap between germline ends came to 19 bases. The CDR3 loop spans 17 amino acids. Germline assignment: CDR1 SGDLS and CDR2 YYNGEE.

V gene TRBV5-6 combines with J gene TRBJ1-1, with unresolved D. Deletions cut 1 base from V and 1 base from J, with 8 bases between. There are 14 residues in the CDR3. The germline CDR1 and CDR2 sequences are SGHDT and YYEEEE. CDR3 sequence: CASSLYGPNTEAFF. In nucleotides, the CDR3 is TGTGCCAGCAGCTTGTATGGACCGAACACTGAAGCTTTCTTT.

The CDR3 region is CASRRAPVKTRTQYF. The CDR3 DNA is TGTGCCAGCAGAAGAGCCCCCGTAAAGACCAGGACCCAGTACTTC. V usage is TRBV2 and J usage is TRBJ2-5; no reliable D call. CDR3 length: 15 residues. V lost 6 bases and J 7 bases, leaving 21 bases between the germline ends. CDR1 and CDR2 (germline): SNHLY, FYNNEI.

The CDR3 reads CASLLQGLHTEAFF. The CDR3 nucleotides are TGTGCCAGTCTTTTGCAGGGGCTGCACACTGAAGCTTTCTTT. The V call is TRBV28, the J call TRBJ1-1; tentative D call: TRBD1 (6 bases). The length of the CDR3 is 14 residues. Per the germline V gene, CDR1 is MDHEN and CDR2 is SYDVKM. The germline V and J ends were trimmed by 9 bases and 3 bases, with 17 bases remaining between them.

This clone is a singleton in its sample. The V and J genes are TRBV4-2 and TRBJ1-1, with D uncertain. V was trimmed by 0 bases and J by 11 bases, leaving 10 bases between them. Germline CDR1 and CDR2: LGHNA and YNFKEQ. This CDR3 comprises 12 residues. The CDR3 loop reads CASSQDALGAFF. DNA of the CDR3: TGTGCCAGCAGCCAAGATGCGTTAGGGGCTTTCTTT.

The V gene is TRBV28, the J gene TRBJ1-1; tentative D call: TRBD1 (6 bases). The V gene's germline CDR1 is MDHEN and CDR2 SYDVKM. This CDR3 has 14 residues. The CDR3 is CATAIQPGATEAFF. Written as DNA, the CDR3 is TGTGCTACAGCGATTCAGCCAGGGGCCACTGAAGCTTTCTTT.

V is TRBV11-2 and J is TRBJ2-7; TRBD2 matches 7 bases. The CDR3 has 16 residues. The ends lost 5 bases at V and 1 base at J; junction bases unmatched: 11. Germline CDR1 SGHAT, CDR2 FQNNGV. CDR3 sequence reads: CASSPSGAGRSYEQYF. In nucleotides, the CDR3 is TGTGCCAGCAGCCCGAGCGGGGCTGGGCGGTCCTACGAGCAGTACTTC.

V and J are TRBV7-8 and TRBJ1-4; D not resolved. CDR3 length equals 15 residues. V was shortened by 1 base and J by 3 bases, with 9 bases between the two germline ends. Germline CDR1 SGHVS, CDR2 FQNEAQ. The CDR3 bases are TGTGCCAGCAGCTTAGAGACGGCCCCTAATGAAAAACTGTTTTTT. The encoded protein is CASSLETAPNEKLFF.

The chain couples TRBV5-1 to TRBJ2-3; 10 bases line up with TRBD2. V lost 2 bases to trimming and J lost 10 bases; unmatched junction nucleotides: 4. This CDR3 has 13 residues. Germline V gene sequence: CDR1 SGHRS, CDR2 YFSETQ. CDR3: CASSFTSGEAQYF. The CDR3, as DNA: TGCGCCAGCAGCTTTACTAGCGGGGAAGCGCAGTATTTT. Drawing the rest from reference TRBV5-1 and TRBJ2-3, the complete variable domain is KAGVTQTPRYLIKTRGQQVTLSCSPISGHRSVSWYQQTPGQGLQFLFEYFSETQRNKGNFPGRFSGRQFSNSRSEMNVSTLELGDSALYLCASSFTSGEAQYFGPGTRLTVL.

This chain connects TRBV5-1 to TRBJ2-7, with TRBD1 matching over 11 bases. With 3 bases clipped from V and 2 bases from J, the junction kept 7 bases outside the gene matches. CDR1 and CDR2 from the germline V gene are SGHRS and YFSETQ. The CDR3 is made up of 16 amino acids. This CDR3 is CASSSGGQGDPYEQYF. As DNA, the CDR3 is TGCGCCAGCAGCTCGGGGGGACAGGGGGACCCCTACGAGCAGTACTTC.

V and J are TRBV30 and TRBJ1-3, with 7 bases aligning to TRBD1. Germline values: CDR1 GTSNPN, CDR2 SVGIG (reference sequence). Unmatched junction bases numbered 8, after V lost 1 base and J lost 2 bases. This CDR3 is built from 16 residues. CDR3 region: CAWSESDRATGNTIYF. The CDR3 nucleotides read TGTGCCTGGAGTGAGTCCGACAGGGCAACTGGAAACACCATATATTTT.

This rearrangement joins TRBV14 to TRBJ2-1, with 8 bases identical to TRBD1. After removal of 1 base from V and 4 bases from J, the junction contained 12 bases not matched to a gene. The germline V gene has CDR1 SGHDN and CDR2 FVKESK. The CDR3 covers 18 residues. The DNA for the CDR3 is TGTGCCAGCAGCCAAGTAACCACCGTCGGGACAGGTTACAATGAGCAGTTCTTC. Translated, it gives CASSQVTTVGTGYNEQFF.